This section outlines one TCR beta chain sequence together with its context. How the authors handled the data: Reference gene primer amplification gave estimated nucleated cell counts. TCRdb keeps only in-frame clones here, not all; method: immunoSEQ multiplex PCR. That table gives V, J and clone size, and the DNA gave D and trimming. This sample has approximately 150,000 clones, with roughly 80% found just once. The data belong to a study of blood T cell repertoires in COVID-19. The overall study: Researchers got acute and convalescent COVID-19 samples from the United States, Italy and Spain.

Germline assignment: CDR1 SQVTM and CDR2 ANQGSEA. The V gene lost 4 bases and the J gene lost 3 bases, with 16 bases spanning the gap. CDR3 length equals 14 residues. The chain has TRBV29-1 and TRBJ2-7; TRBD1 might be the D (5 bases). The sequenced sample was peripheral blood. This sequence originates from a man over 45 with acute or convalescent COVID-19. In DNA, the CDR3 is TGCAGCGTTGCCCACAACAGGAACCTCTACGAGCAGTACTTC. It codes for CSVAHNRNLYEQYF.